The rows below give T cell receptor beta chains drawn from one sample of a study of cytomegalovirus exposure and HLA in healthy donors. Here immunoSEQ multiplex PCR was the method, and the copy in TCRdb shows in-frame clones only, minus some. The sample has 91,000 or so clones; about 80% are singletons. Sequenced: PBMCs. The receptors derive from a young man in good health and CMV-seropositive. Each CDR3 is given with its conserved first and last residue.

len	v_gene	j_gene	CDR3aa
14	TRBV9	TRBJ1-6	CASSPGPGRSPLHF
15	TRBV6-1	TRBJ2-7	CASSESRGSSYEQYF
17	TRBV7-3	TRBJ2-3	CASSLRPGLARTDTQYF
16	TRBV5-1	TRBJ2-3	CASSLGLVAFLDTQYF
15	TRBV13	TRBJ1-2	CASSRLKESPYGYTF
14	TRBV13	TRBJ2-7	CASSLRTGFHEQYF
16	TRBV2	TRBJ2-2	CASSGTGGYNTGELFF
15	TRBV19	TRBJ2-3	CASSFLAGEPDTQYF
12	TRBV5-4	TRBJ1-4	CASSVNFGKLFF
14	TRBV4-1	TRBJ2-3	CASSQGAGADTQYF
15	TRBV28	TRBJ1-5	CASIPTWREYQPQHF
15	TRBV10-3	TRBJ1-1	CAISERGLGGAEAFF
17	TRBV5-4	TRBJ2-1	CASSLKAGALSYNEQFF
16	TRBV9	TRBJ2-5	CASSVATSGGWETQYF
14	TRBV30	TRBJ1-2	CAWSVPGFSYGYTF
17	TRBV19	TRBJ2-2	CASSIGSITGFYGELFF
18	TRBV4-1	TRBJ2-6	CASSQAGLAGHGANVLTF
14	TRBV5-1	TRBJ2-7	CASSPGTGGYEQYF
14	TRBV2	TRBJ1-5	CASSVLYSNQPQHF
14	TRBV5-1	TRBJ1-2	CASSLEAGPEGYTF
13	TRBV6-5	TRBJ2-7	CASRSYSSYEQYF
12	TRBV18	TRBJ2-5	CASSPPEETQYF
13	TRBV7-3	TRBJ1-4	CAVREGREEKLFF
13	TRBV25-1	TRBJ1-5	CASSGGLGQPQHF
14	TRBV28	TRBJ2-2	CASRGTANTGELFF
15	TRBV6-1	TRBJ1-1	CASTPVSTQNTEAFF
17	TRBV28	TRBJ1-5	CASNLQNPAAGNQPQHF